These 9 T cell receptor beta chains were all obtained from the same sample, sequenced in a study of CXCR3-negative and CXCR3-positive naive CD8 T cells. Notes on the study in general: More hydrophobic TRB CDR3s were found in CXCR3-positive naive cells than in CXCR3-negative naive cells.

Preparation of TRB cDNA libraries relied on 5' RACE carrying UMI labels. TCRdb reprocessed the 5' RACE reads and keeps a single row for each CDR3 protein, giving no DNA. This table holds roughly 99,000 distinct CDR3 sequences. Their antigens remain unidentified. What was sequenced was naive CXCR3+ CD8+ T cells from blood. Subset in this sample: CD45RO-CCR7+CD27+CD95- naive CD8+ T cells expressing CXCR3 (TNR3+). These receptors all stem from a human donor in good health. Some clones in this sample may be carry-over from other donors' samples.

This chain links TRBV20-1 with TRBJ2-5; TCRdb's D gene call, TRBD1, goes unchecked for lack of DNA. Germline-derived CDR1 and CDR2 are DFQATT and SNEGSKA (reference sequence). This CDR3 is 17 amino acids long. CDR3 sequence: CSARDLSLRGLQETQYF.

The chain links TRBV10-2 to TRBJ2-7. CDR1 and CDR2 (germline): WSHSY, SAAADI. This CDR3 region has 16 residues. Here the CDR3 reads CASSESSMVVTYEQYF.

The genes are TRBV27 and TRBJ2-1; as DNA is missing, the TRBD1 call by TCRdb cannot be tested. Per germline, CDR1 MNHEY and CDR2 SMNVEV (reference sequence). The CDR3 sequence is 15 residues long. CDR3: CASSLSGTGGPGGFF.

V gene TRBV27 combines with J gene TRBJ2-1; TCRdb designates TRBD1, a call that cannot be tested without DNA. The germline V gene encodes CDR1 MNHEY and CDR2 SMNVEV (reference sequence). CDR3 size: 13 residues. This CDR3 is CASSSGRGNEQFF.

This chain links TRBV7-6 with TRBJ1-1. This CDR3 region has 12 residues. Per germline, CDR1 SGHVS and CDR2 FNYEAQ. The CDR3 sequence: CASSEMTTEAFF.

The genes are TRBV7-9 and TRBJ2-7. The V gene's germline CDR1 is SEHNR and CDR2 FQNEAQ (reference sequence). The CDR3 consists of 14 residues. CDR3 sequence: CASSFVLKDHEQYF.

This sequence joins TRBV7-6 and TRBJ1-5. Germline-derived CDR1 and CDR2 are SGHVS and FNYEAQ. The CDR3 sequence is 15 residues long. CDR3 sequence: CASSLSGLGFQPQHF.

The genes are TRBV29-1 and TRBJ2-3. The CDR3 consists of 12 residues. CDR1 SQVTM and CDR2 ANQGSEA come from the germline V gene. This chain's CDR3 is CSVEGLADTQYF.

The chain is built from TRBV29-1 and TRBJ2-7. In germline, CDR1 is SQVTM, CDR2 ANQGSEA. The CDR3 length is 12 residues. The CDR3 sequence: CSVRDTSYEQYF.